One and the same sample provided the 30 T cell receptor beta chains below, sequenced in a study of T cell responses to AZD1222 COVID-19 vaccine. Using immunoSEQ multiplex PCR, the repertoire was profiled, and TCRdb retains in-frame clones only, with some absent. Of 150,000 to 200,000 clones listed, almost 90% are singletons. The input for sequencing was peripheral blood, taken 28 days after the second AZD1222 dose. The receptors derive from an adult who received the AZD1222 COVID-19 vaccine.

The gene calls are TRBV6-5 and TRBJ2-1; perhaps D is TRBD1 or TRBD2 (5 bases each). The CDR3 is 13 amino acids. Germline CDR1 is MNHEY and CDR2 is SVGAGI. Trimming removed 11 bases from V and 0 bases from J, with 11 bases in between. As DNA, the CDR3 is TGTGCCTCCTGGGGACCCTCCTACAATGAGCAGTTCTTC. Translated: CASWGPSYNEQFF.

The chain links TRBV6-5 to TRBJ2-7, with a tentative D call TRBD1 (5 bases). The CDR3 contains 14 residues. V lost 4 bases, J lost 2 bases, and 12 bases lay in between. CDR1 is MNHEY, CDR2 SVGAGI, per germline. In nucleotides, the CDR3 is TGTGCCAGCAGTTTGACGGACACCGCCTACGAGCAGTACTTC. Its translation: CASSLTDTAYEQYF.

The chain employs TRBV11-2 and TRBJ2-5; D is unclear. V lost 1 base and J 2 bases, leaving 5 bases between the germline ends. The CDR3 totals 13 residues. CDR1 is SGHAT and CDR2 is FQNNGV in the germline V gene. The CDR3 bases are TGTGCCAGCAGCTTAGGCAGACAAGAGACCCAGTACTTC. This sequence encodes CASSLGRQETQYF.

The chain employs TRBV25-1 and TRBJ1-1; 11 bases fit TRBD1. Germline trimming cut 5 bases from V and 4 bases from J; bases unmatched to any gene: 3. Per germline, CDR1 MGHDK and CDR2 SYGVNS. The length of the CDR3 is 14 residues. CDR3 region: CASSPGQGATEAFF. CDR3 in DNA: TGTGCCAGCAGTCCAGGACAGGGGGCCACTGAAGCTTTCTTT.

The rearrangement links TRBV7-9 to TRBJ1-2; D remains unclear. In germline, CDR1 is SEHNR, CDR2 FQNEAQ (reference sequence). The CDR3 extends over 12 amino acids. The V end lost 5 bases, the J end lost 4 bases, and 8 bases lay between the germline ends. CDR3 DNA sequence: TGTGCCAGCAGCGCTACGGGCTATGGCTACACCTTC. The encoded protein is CASSATGYGYTF. Full variable domain (rest looked up from reference TRBV7-9 and TRBJ1-2): DTGVSQNPRHKITKRGQNVTFRCDPISEHNRLYWYRQTLGQGPEFLTYFQNEAQLEKSRLLSDRFSAERPKGSFSTLEIQRTEQGDSAMYLCASSATGYGYTFGSGTRLTVV.

This clone came up once. The chain combines TRBV15 with TRBJ2-7; TRBD2 might be the D (6 bases). The germline gives CDR1 LNHNV, CDR2 YYDKDF (reference sequence). Deletions cut 5 bases from V and 0 bases from J, with 17 bases between. There are 16 residues in the CDR3. CDR3 region: CATSLHGTYSSYEQYF. In DNA, the CDR3 is TGTGCCACCAGCCTCCATGGGACTTACAGCTCCTACGAGCAGTACTTC.

The gene calls are TRBV9 and TRBJ1-2; 9 bases are shared with TRBD1. Germline lookup yields CDR1 SGDLS and CDR2 YYNGEE. The CDR3 contains 13 residues. V lost 0 bases and J lost 12; bases outside the gene matches: 6. This chain's CDR3 is CASSVARTGVNTF. The CDR3 DNA follows: TGTGCCAGCAGCGTAGCTCGGACAGGGGTGAACACCTTC.

This clone was counted a few times. This sequence joins TRBV4-2 and TRBJ1-2; D ambiguous. CDR1 is LGHNA and CDR2 is YNFKEQ in the germline V gene. Between the trimmed V and J ends, which lost 0 bases and 5 bases, there was a span of 10 bases. The length of the CDR3 is 14 residues. The CDR3 DNA sequence: TGTGCCAGCAGCCAAGAAGACCAGCTATATGGCTACACCTTC. Protein: CASSQEDQLYGYTF.

This chain uses TRBV3-1 (or the pseudogene TRBV3-2) with TRBJ2-1; unclear D gene. V lost 4 bases to trimming and J lost 0 bases, with 10 bases between them. CDR1 is LGHDT, CDR2 YNNKEL, per germline (reference sequence). This CDR3 has 15 residues. CDR3 sequence reads: CASSPIRSSYNEQFF. CDR3 bases: TGTGCCAGCAGCCCTATCCGCAGCTCCTACAATGAGCAGTTCTTC.

The genes are TRBV19 and TRBJ1-1; no firm D call. The V end lost 7 bases, the J end lost 0 bases, and 9 bases lay between the germline ends. Germline CDR1 is LNHDA and CDR2 is SQIVND (reference sequence). The CDR3 has 13 amino acids. The CDR3 reads CASIREVNTEAFF. The DNA for the CDR3 is TGTGCCAGTATCCGGGAAGTGAACACTGAAGCTTTCTTT.

The chain links TRBV5-1 to TRBJ1-1, with D unclear. The CDR3 length is 12 residues. The germline V gene has CDR1 SGHRS and CDR2 YFSETQ. The V and J ends lost 2 bases and 1 base respectively, with 3 bases between them. CDR3 sequence (DNA): TGCGCCAGCAGCTTCACGAACACTGAAGCTTTCTTT. Amino acids: CASSFTNTEAFF.

The rearrangement links TRBV6-6 to TRBJ1-1; TRBD1 matches at 7 bases. J lost 0 bases, V lost 6 bases, and 10 bases had no gene match. Germline values: CDR1 MNHNY, CDR2 SVGAGI (reference sequence). This CDR3 is built from 16 residues. The CDR3 protein is CASRAPGQRMNTEAFF. The CDR3 DNA reads as TGTGCCAGCAGGGCACCGGGACAGAGAATGAACACTGAAGCTTTCTTT.

The CDR3 region has the DNA TGCAGTGCTATCGGGGCCGAAAAACTGTTTTTT. Its translation: CSAIGAEKLFF. The chain couples TRBV20-1 to TRBJ1-4, with TRBD1 as a possible D gene (5 bases). Trimming shortened V by 4 bases and J by 8 bases, and 8 bases separated the two germline ends. Looked up from germline, CDR1 is DFQATT and CDR2 is SNEGSKA (reference sequence). This CDR3 contains 11 residues.

This chain uses TRBV24-1 with TRBJ1-2; 10 bases align to TRBD1. The V gene's germline CDR1 is KGHDR and CDR2 SFDVKD. With V trimmed by 9 bases and J by 7 bases, 10 bases remained unmatched. The CDR3 consists of 14 residues. The CDR3 DNA sequence: TGTGCCACCTACATGGGGACAGGGGACGCTGGCTACACCTTC. Translating gives CATYMGTGDAGYTF.

This clone was detected only once. The chain recombines TRBV30 with TRBJ1-5; possible D gene TRBD1, 5 bases. The length of the CDR3 is 15 residues. V was shortened by 4 bases and J by 2 bases, with 15 bases between the two germline ends. Germline assignment: CDR1 GTSNPN and CDR2 SVGIG (reference sequence). CDR3 loop: CAWKLGGEGNQPQHF. The CDR3 region has the DNA TGTGCCTGGAAACTCGGGGGGGAGGGCAATCAGCCCCAGCATTTT. The entire variable domain, with the rest obtained from reference TRBV30 and TRBJ1-5, is as follows: SQTIHQWPATLVQPVGSPLSLECTVEGTSNPNLYWYRQAAGRGLQLLFYSVGIGQISSEVPQNLSASRPQDRQFILSSKKLLLSDSGFYLCAWKLGGEGNQPQHFGDGTRLSIL.

The V gene is TRBV4-1, the J gene TRBJ1-3; 11 bases agree with TRBD1. CDR1 and CDR2 from the germline V gene are MGHRA and YSYEKL. The CDR3 spans 16 residues. Trimming took 3 bases from V and 0 from J; bases not matched to a gene: 1. CDR3: CASSQDRGPSGNTIYF. As DNA, the CDR3 is TGCGCCAGCAGCCAGGACAGGGGGCCCTCTGGAAACACCATATATTTT.

V and J are TRBV3-1 (or the pseudogene TRBV3-2) and TRBJ1-1, with D possibly being TRBD1 (6 bases). Germline-derived CDR1 and CDR2 are LGHDT and YNNKEL (reference sequence). This CDR3 has 14 residues. Trimming took off 3 bases at V and 1 base at J, with 9 bases between the two ends. The CDR3 protein is CASSHRGQNTEAFF. DNA of the CDR3: TGTGCCAGCAGCCACAGGGGCCAGAACACTGAAGCTTTCTTT.

The chain is built from TRBV6-6 and TRBJ1-2; no reliable D call. V lost 2 bases and J lost 5, with 12 bases in between. The CDR3 covers 14 residues. Per germline, CDR1 MNHNY and CDR2 SVGAGI (reference sequence). CDR3 sequence (DNA): TGTGCCAGCAGTTACAGGGTCGATGGGTATGGCTACACCTTC. It translates to CASSYRVDGYGYTF.

This clone was detected a few times. The chain carries TRBV3-1 (or the pseudogene TRBV3-2) and TRBJ2-3; TRBD1 might be the D (5 bases). The CDR3 spans 19 residues. Germline-derived CDR1 and CDR2 are LGHDT and YNNKEL (reference sequence). Trimming cost V 4 bases and J 2 bases, with 25 bases left between them. CDR3 region: CASSPRQRTPPVFTDTQYF. The CDR3 nucleotides read TGTGCCAGCAGCCCACGACAGAGAACCCCCCCTGTTTTCACAGATACGCAGTATTTT.

The gene calls are TRBV30 and TRBJ1-6; the match to TRBD1 covers 9 bases. From germline, CDR1 is GTSNPN and CDR2 SVGIG (reference sequence). The CDR3 length is 13 residues. V shed 7 bases, J shed 10 bases, and the junction held 8 bases outside the gene matches. CDR3 DNA: TGTGCCTTCTACAGGGGGCCAAGGTCACCCCTCCACTTT. Its translation is CAFYRGPRSPLHF.

The chain is built from TRBV6-5 and TRBJ1-2; D ambiguous. The CDR3 runs 16 residues. Germline V gene lookup returns CDR1 MNHEY and CDR2 SVGAGI. Trimming removed 0 bases from V and 5 bases from J, with 16 bases in between. CDR3 amino acids: CASSYSRLVVGYGYTF. In DNA form, the CDR3 reads TGTGCCAGCAGTTACTCGAGATTGGTGGTTGGGTATGGCTACACCTTC.

This rearrangement joins TRBV19 to TRBJ1-1; D ambiguous. Trimming removed 3 bases from V and 3 bases from J, with 8 bases in between. From germline, CDR1 is LNHDA and CDR2 SQIVND (reference sequence). The CDR3 has 13 amino acids. The CDR3 loop reads CASSIISDTEAFF. The CDR3 DNA is TGTGCCAGTAGTATCATCTCTGACACTGAAGCTTTCTTT.

This clone was detected once. The CDR3: CATGQEGIYGYTF. The DNA of the CDR3 is TGTGCCACCGGGCAGGAGGGCATATATGGCTACACCTTC. The chain joins TRBV6-5 to TRBJ1-2; D gene ambiguous. V was cut by 10 bases and J by 5 bases, with 17 bases left in between. CDR3 length: 13 residues. Germline CDR1 and CDR2: MNHEY and SVGAGI.

The rearrangement links TRBV10-3 to TRBJ2-2; tentative D call: TRBD2 (6 bases). Germline CDR1 and CDR2: ENHRY and SYGVKD. The V end was cut by 0 bases, the J end by 8 bases, with 13 bases between. The CDR3 runs to 15 residues. CDR3 sequence reads: CAISESTGERGELFF. The CDR3 DNA sequence: TGTGCCATCAGTGAGTCGACGGGGGAGAGGGGGGAGCTGTTTTTT.

This clone was seen more than once but under ten times. V gene TRBV7-2 combines with J gene TRBJ2-7, with 9 bases fitting TRBD2. The CDR3 runs 13 residues. In germline, CDR1 is SGHTA, CDR2 FQGNSA. Trimming removed 0 bases from V and 12 bases from J; junction bases left unmatched: 6. CDR3 sequence: CASSLAGSGGSYF. CDR3 sequence (DNA): TGTGCCAGCAGCTTAGCGGGTAGCGGGGGTTCGTACTTC.

This clone has a single count. The chain uses TRBV23-1 and TRBJ1-5, with D possibly being TRBD1 (5 bases). TRBV23-1 is an ORF, with its function uncertain. The CDR3 loop spans 14 amino acids. Trimming stripped 0 bases from V and 4 bases from J, with 7 bases between. CDR3 region: CASSQSQGNQPQHF. The CDR3 bases are TGCGCCAGCAGTCAATCCCAGGGAAATCAGCCCCAGCATTTT.

The V gene is TRBV7-2, the J gene TRBJ1-2; possible D gene TRBD1, 5 bases. Trimming took off 1 base at V and 4 bases at J, with 10 bases between the two ends. Germline V CDR1 and CDR2: SGHTA, FQGNSA. This CDR3 has 14 amino acids. The CDR3 DNA reads as TGTGCCAGCAGCTTAGAGGGGCTCGGCTATGGCTACACCTTC. Amino acids: CASSLEGLGYGYTF.

This chain links TRBV27 with TRBJ2-1, with 7 bases matching TRBD2. Germline CDR1 is MNHEY and CDR2 is SMNVEV (reference sequence). V was pared by 5 bases and J by 6 bases, with 16 bases of the junction left unmatched. The CDR3 extends over 17 amino acids. The CDR3 DNA sequence: TGTGCCAGCAGTCCCGGCGGGGGTCGAGTTTACGGCAATGAGCAGTTCTTC. Its translation: CASSPGGGRVYGNEQFF.

The chain recombines TRBV11-2 with TRBJ2-5; TRBD2 agrees at 7 bases. V was clipped by 5 bases and J by 5 bases; unmatched bases: 14. This CDR3 is built from 16 residues. CDR1 is SGHAT, CDR2 FQNNGV, per germline. CDR3 in amino acids: CASSPDPLAAQETQYF. The CDR3 DNA follows: TGTGCCAGCAGCCCGGACCCGCTAGCGGCCCAGGAGACCCAGTACTTC.

The chain has TRBV7-2 and TRBJ1-2, with 7 bases identical to TRBD1. CDR3 size: 14 residues. Germline values: CDR1 SGHTA, CDR2 FQGNSA. V was clipped by 5 bases and J by 0 bases; unmatched bases: 3. This chain's CDR3 is CASSPGTANYGYTF. The DNA of the CDR3 is TGTGCCAGCAGCCCGGGGACAGCTAACTATGGCTACACCTTC.